What follows describes a single T cell receptor beta chain. The target antigen is unknown. The germline V gene encodes CDR1 SGHVS and CDR2 FQNEAQ. V gave up 5 bases and J gave up 4 bases, with 17 bases separating them. The CDR3 contains 15 residues. The data were obtained in a study of long-term antiretroviral therapy in people with HIV. General observations from the study: ART-treated samples gained diversity yet remained below transplant donor controls.

With survey level as its setting, the immunoSEQ assay was v3.0. It was about 40,000-55,000 T-cell genomes per sample that sequencing targeted. The table came from immunoSEQ multiplex PCR; TCRdb's copy has only in-frame clones and leaves some out. The table shows roughly 30,000 clones, with nearly 95% occurring only once. Material: unsorted PBMCs, obtained more than 6 years after starting antiretroviral therapy. V gene TRBV7-8 combines with J gene TRBJ1-2; D not certain. The TCR comes from a man aged 30 to 39 with HIV. This chain's CDR3 is CASSPQSSPTYGYTF. The CDR3 DNA reads TGTGCCAGCAGCCCCCAGTCGTCCCCCACCTATGGCTACACCTTC.